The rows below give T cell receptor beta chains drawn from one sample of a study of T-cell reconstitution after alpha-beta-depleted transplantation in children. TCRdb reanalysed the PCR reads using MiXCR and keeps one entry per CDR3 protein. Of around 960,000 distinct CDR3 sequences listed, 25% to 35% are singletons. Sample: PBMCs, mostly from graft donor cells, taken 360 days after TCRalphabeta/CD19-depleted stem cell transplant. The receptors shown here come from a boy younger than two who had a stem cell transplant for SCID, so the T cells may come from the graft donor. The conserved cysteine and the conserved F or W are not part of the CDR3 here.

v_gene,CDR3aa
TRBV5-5,ASSLRVTGEGYTGELF
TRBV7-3,ASSPTGPETPY
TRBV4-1,ASSPPLYNEQF
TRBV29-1,SVEAGGASYNEQF
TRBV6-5,ASSYGTSADTQY
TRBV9,ASSVTSPNYGYT
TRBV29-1,SVGGGNEAKNIQY
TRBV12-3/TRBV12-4,ASSLETTIRGAPHAF
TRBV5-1,ASSLVRYLDEQF
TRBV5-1,ASSATTGETEAF
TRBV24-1,ATSDFRPSGGARNEQF
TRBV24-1,ATSDAGRRSPDTQY
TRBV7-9,ASSLAFQRGSTGELF
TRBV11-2,ASSSHPFQETQY